This T cell receptor (beta chain) was sequenced in a study of beta chain features in type 1 diabetes. Points from the study as a whole: Type 1 diabetes patients showed a moderate but significant shortening of TCRB CDR3s in all four CD4+ subsets.

The CDR3 loop spans 17 amino acids. Unmatched junction bases numbered 9, after V lost 0 bases and J lost 5 bases. The germline CDR1 and CDR2 sequences are SGHRS and YFSETQ. Reverse transcribing all isolated RNA meant expressed TCRB transcripts were sequenced. Clones were read by immunoSEQ multiplex PCR, and TCRdb kept only the in-frame ones, dropping some. This repertoire shows around 100,000 clones, 25% to 35% found once; its top ten account for 0.5% to 0.55%. Turning to this clone: Its antigen remains unidentified.

This sequence was found in a woman aged 18-29 years with type 1 diabetes. The rearrangement uses TRBV5-1 and TRBJ2-2; TRBD1 matches at 8 bases. The specimen sequenced was central memory CD4+ T cells from blood. The CDR3 reads CASSLALGTGGTGELFF. CDR3 coding DNA: TGCGCCAGCAGCTTGGCCCTCGGGACAGGCGGAACCGGGGAGCTGTTTTTT.